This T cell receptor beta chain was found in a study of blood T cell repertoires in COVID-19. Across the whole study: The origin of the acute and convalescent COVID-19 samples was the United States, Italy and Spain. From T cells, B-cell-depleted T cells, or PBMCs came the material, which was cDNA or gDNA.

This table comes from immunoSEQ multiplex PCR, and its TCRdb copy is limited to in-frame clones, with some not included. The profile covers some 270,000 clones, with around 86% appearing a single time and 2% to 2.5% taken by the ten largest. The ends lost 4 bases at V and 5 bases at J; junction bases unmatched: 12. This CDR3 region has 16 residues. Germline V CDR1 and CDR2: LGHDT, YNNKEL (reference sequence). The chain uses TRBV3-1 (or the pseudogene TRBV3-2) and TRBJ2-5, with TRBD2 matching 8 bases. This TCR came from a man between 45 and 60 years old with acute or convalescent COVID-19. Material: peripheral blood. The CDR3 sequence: CASSPGGLAGRETQYF. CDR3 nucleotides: TGTGCCAGCAGCCCGGGAGGACTAGCCGGCCGGGAGACCCAGTACTTC.